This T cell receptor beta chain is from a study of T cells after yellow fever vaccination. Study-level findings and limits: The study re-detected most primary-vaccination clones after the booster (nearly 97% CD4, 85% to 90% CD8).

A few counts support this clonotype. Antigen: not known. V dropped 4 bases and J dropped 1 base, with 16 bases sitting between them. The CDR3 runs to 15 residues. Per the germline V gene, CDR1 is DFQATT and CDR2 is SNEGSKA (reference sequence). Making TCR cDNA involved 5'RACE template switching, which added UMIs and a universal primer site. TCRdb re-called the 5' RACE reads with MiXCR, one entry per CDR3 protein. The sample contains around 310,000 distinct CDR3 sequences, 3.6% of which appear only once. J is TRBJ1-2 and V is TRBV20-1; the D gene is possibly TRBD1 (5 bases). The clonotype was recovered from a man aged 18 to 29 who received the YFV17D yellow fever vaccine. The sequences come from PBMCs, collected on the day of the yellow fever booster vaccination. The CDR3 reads CSAKGLDALNYGYTF. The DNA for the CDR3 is TGCAGTGCTAAGGGGTTGGACGCTCTTAACTATGGCTACACCTTC.